This T cell receptor (beta chain) was sequenced for a study of T-cell memory formation after mild COVID-19. Study information: TCR clusters were largely donor specific.

From 5'RACE with constant-segment primers came TCR alpha and TCR beta cDNA libraries that carried sample barcodes and UMIs. TCRdb used MiXCR to reprocess the 5' RACE reads, holding one entry per CDR3 protein. The repertoire has around 300,000 distinct CDR3 sequences, under 15% of them found once; the top ten carry around 21%. This clonotype was counted a few times. Antigen unknown. Notes on the study in general: Balance between CD4 and CD8 was seen in clones contracting day 15 to 85, and a CD4+ lean was seen in later expanders.

The sequence was obtained from a man younger than 35 who had mild COVID-19 (a few samples of this study predate the infection). Cell type and time point are not known. Specimen: PBMCs or a T cell subset sorted from them (not recorded which).

The CDR3 nucleotides read TGTGCCAGCAGTCTCCCGGGACAGAGCCTTTACACAGATACGCAGTATTTT. Its protein product is CASSLPGQSLYTDTQYF. J is TRBJ2-3 and V is TRBV28; 7 bases align to TRBD1. CDR1 is MDHEN, CDR2 SYDVKM, per germline. V dropped 5 bases and J dropped 2; count of bases not matched to a gene: 13. The CDR3 has 17 residues. Combining the CDR3 with reference TRBV28 and TRBJ2-3 gives the whole variable domain DVKVTQSSRYLVKRTGEKVFLECVQDMDHENMFWYRQDPGLGLRLIYFSYDVKMKEKGDIPEGYSVSREKKERFSLILESASTNQTSMYLCASSLPGQSLYTDTQYFGPGTRLTVL.